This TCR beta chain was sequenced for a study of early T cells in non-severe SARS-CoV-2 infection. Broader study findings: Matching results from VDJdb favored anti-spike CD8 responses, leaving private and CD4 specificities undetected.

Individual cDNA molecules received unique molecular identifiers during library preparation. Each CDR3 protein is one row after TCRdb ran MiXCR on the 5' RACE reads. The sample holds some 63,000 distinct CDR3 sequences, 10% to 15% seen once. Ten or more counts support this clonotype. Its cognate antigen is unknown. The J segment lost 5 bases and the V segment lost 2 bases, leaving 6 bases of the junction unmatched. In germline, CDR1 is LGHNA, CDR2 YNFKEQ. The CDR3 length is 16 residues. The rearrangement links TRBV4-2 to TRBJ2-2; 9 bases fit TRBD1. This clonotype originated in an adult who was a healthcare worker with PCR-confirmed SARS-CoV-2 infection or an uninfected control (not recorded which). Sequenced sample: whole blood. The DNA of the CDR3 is TGTGCCAGCAGCCAAAGTAGGGGACAGGGAACCGGGGAGCTGTTTTTT. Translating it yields CASSQSRGQGTGELFF.